The entry below gives a single TCR beta chain sequence along with its context. Vbeta (60) and Jbeta (13) primers were used in the PCR. The assay was immunoSEQ multiplex PCR, and TCRdb's table has in-frame clones only and misses some. The sample yields about 140,000 clones, around 84% seen once. This record comes from a study of cytomegalovirus exposure and HLA in healthy donors. CDR1 and CDR2 (germline): SGDLS, YYNGEE. V dropped 2 bases and J dropped 1; count of bases not matched to a gene: 5. This CDR3 comprises 15 residues. The J gene is TRBJ1-1, the V gene TRBV9; 7 positions agree with TRBD1. Sequenced input: PBMCs. The sequence derives from a man aged 50 or older in good health and CMV-seronegative. As DNA, the CDR3 is TGTGCCAGCAGCGTTACAGGGGCGAGGAACACTGAAGCTTTCTTT. Amino acid sequence: CASSVTGARNTEAFF.